A single sample gave rise to the 20 T cell receptor beta chains below, sequenced in a study of shared clonotypes between healthy human individuals. Produced via immunoSEQ multiplex PCR; TCRdb's table is partial and in-frame only. The data show about 560,000 clones, roughly 72% seen once. The sample comprised PBMCs. These receptors all come from a woman between 40 and 50 years old in good health. Some clones in this sample may be carry-over from other donors' samples.

The chain joins TRBV7-3 to TRBJ1-2; D not resolved. This CDR3 spans 12 amino acids. The V and J ends lost 2 bases and 6 bases respectively, with 7 bases between them. The germline V gene has CDR1 SGHTA and CDR2 FQGTGA. The CDR3 DNA reads TGTGCCAGCAGCTTACAGAGTGATGGCTACACCTTC. It yields the protein CASSLQSDGYTF.

V and J are TRBV30 and TRBJ2-3, with TRBD1 matching over 8 bases. V lost 3 bases, J lost 4 bases, and 9 bases stayed unmatched. CDR1 is GTSNPN and CDR2 is SVGIG in the germline V gene (reference sequence). The CDR3 length is 15 residues. DNA of the CDR3: TGTGCCTGGAGGACAGGGGTTCGAGGATCAGATACGCAGTATTTT. This translates into CAWRTGVRGSDTQYF.

The chain recombines TRBV18 with TRBJ2-5; tentatively, D is TRBD1 or TRBD2 (5 bases each). CDR1 and CDR2 (germline): KGHSH, LQKENI. The ends were cut back, 3 bases at V and 1 base at J, with 9 bases in the middle. The CDR3 spans 14 residues. In DNA form, the CDR3 reads TGTGCCAGCTCACCGTCCGGGACCCAAGAGACCCAGTACTTC. Its protein is CASSPSGTQETQYF.

The rearrangement joins TRBV10-2 to TRBJ2-2, with 7 bases matching TRBD2. CDR1 and CDR2 (germline): WSHSY, SAAADI. This CDR3 spans 13 amino acids. The J segment lost 6 bases and the V segment lost 4 bases, leaving 2 bases of the junction unmatched. CDR3 nucleotides: TGCGCCAGCAGTGTGACTAGCCCCGGGGAGCTGTTTTTT. Protein sequence: CASSVTSPGELFF.

In this sample, this clone turned up a few times. The chain has TRBV4-2 and TRBJ1-4; D is possibly TRBD1 (5 bases). The CDR3 is 16 amino acids. Trimming removed 4 bases from V and 2 bases from J, with 14 bases in between. Per the germline V gene, CDR1 is LGHNA and CDR2 is YNFKEQ. Here the CDR3 DNA reads TGTGCCAGCAGCCTGGGCCCTGGGGACACTAATGAAAAACTGTTTTTT. This translates into CASSLGPGDTNEKLFF.

This clone was recorded a few times. This chain connects TRBV2 to TRBJ1-1; TRBD1 matches 8 bases. V gave up 6 bases and J gave up 4 bases; unmatched junction bases: 7. In germline, CDR1 is SNHLY, CDR2 FYNNEI. The CDR3 is made up of 14 amino acids. The CDR3 loop is CASSPQGAGTEAFF. CDR3 nucleotides: TGTGCCAGCAGCCCCCAGGGGGCAGGCACTGAAGCTTTCTTT.

V usage is TRBV27 and J usage is TRBJ2-7, with 9 positions matching TRBD2. There are 15 residues in the CDR3. V shed 5 bases and J 2 bases; nucleotides not matched to a gene: 7. CDR1 and CDR2 (germline): MNHEY, SMNVEV (reference sequence). CDR3 region: CASSASGTVPYEQYF. Here the CDR3 DNA reads TGTGCCAGCAGTGCTAGCGGGACGGTCCCCTACGAGCAGTACTTC.

This clone was counted between two and nine times. A much larger clone is a single base away; this may be a read error. The rearrangement links TRBV15 to TRBJ1-4; D might be TRBD1 (5 bases). The CDR3 has 13 residues. Germline assignment: CDR1 LNHNV and CDR2 YYDKDF (reference sequence). CDR3 sequence (DNA): TGTGCCACCCGCAGAGACCAGGGTGAAAAACTGTTTTTT. This codes for CATRRDQGEKLFF.

The gene calls are TRBV28 and TRBJ2-2, with TRBD2 matching over 15 bases. The V and J ends lost 4 bases and 3 bases, in that order; junction bases with no gene match: 9. This CDR3 region has 19 residues. Germline V CDR1 and CDR2: MDHEN, SYDVKM. The CDR3, as DNA: TGTGCCAGCAGTTCGGGACTAGCGGGAGGATCAGTGTACACCGGGGAGCTGTTTTTT. The encoded protein is CASSSGLAGGSVYTGELFF.

About this clone: Additional DNA sequences in this sample encode the identical CDR3. The chain joins TRBV28 to TRBJ1-4; 7 bases map to TRBD1. The CDR3 is 14 amino acids. Germline lookup yields CDR1 MDHEN and CDR2 SYDVKM. V was clipped by 6 bases and J by 7 bases; unmatched bases: 8. CDR3 sequence (DNA): TGTGCCAGCAGCCCGGCAGGGGGAGGTGAAAAACTGTTTTTT. Its translation: CASSPAGGGEKLFF.

In the case of this clone: This likely stems from a read error, as it lies one base from a far larger clone. The chain carries TRBV27 and TRBJ1-1; 7 bases line up with TRBD1. Germline V gene lookup returns CDR1 MNHEY and CDR2 SMNVEV (reference sequence). This CDR3 is built from 13 residues. The CDR3 is CVSSPRTGREAFF. CDR3 DNA sequence: TGTGTCAGCAGTCCCCGGACAGGCCGTGAAGCTTTCTTT.

The chain combines TRBV18 with TRBJ1-1; no clear D gene. This CDR3 is built from 16 residues. Germline V gene data show CDR1 as KGHSH and CDR2 as LQKENI. Between the trimmed V and J ends, which lost 1 base and 2 bases, there was a span of 14 bases. CDR3 residues: CASSPRGSPDNTEAFF. The CDR3 DNA sequence: TGTGCCAGCTCACCACGGGGATCCCCCGATAACACTGAAGCTTTCTTT.

There are a few counts of this clone. V gene TRBV2 combines with J gene TRBJ2-1; TRBD1 agrees at 10 bases. This CDR3 region has 15 residues. V trimming: 1 base; J trimming: 6 bases; junction bases outside the gene matches: 3. Germline V gene lookup returns CDR1 SNHLY and CDR2 FYNNEI. The CDR3 DNA reads as TGTGCCAGCAGTGAAGGACAGGGGGCGATCAATGAGCAGTTCTTC. It codes for CASSEGQGAINEQFF.

Points on this clone: A clone one base away is much larger, so this may be a read error. The CDR3 loop is CASDTPTGNYGYTF. The DNA for the CDR3 is TGTGCCAGCGACACCCCGACAGGGAACTATGGCTACACCTTC. V is TRBV7-2 and J is TRBJ1-2, with TRBD1 matching 7 bases. This CDR3 region has 14 residues. CDR1 SGHTA and CDR2 FQGNSA come from the germline V gene. V was pared by 8 bases and J by 2 bases, with 8 bases of the junction left unmatched.

This clone was seen more than once but under ten times. V usage is TRBV30 and J usage is TRBJ1-2; tentatively, D is TRBD1 (6 bases). CDR1 GTSNPN and CDR2 SVGIG come from the germline V gene (reference sequence). Between the trimmed V and J ends, which lost 6 bases and 7 bases, there was a span of 18 bases. The CDR3 sequence is 13 residues long. The CDR3 reads CACRWGGAGGYTF. CDR3 DNA sequence: TGTGCCTGCCGGTGGGGGGGCGCGGGTGGCTACACCTTC.

Comments on this clone: One end of the junction is discordant with germline, which a read error may explain. V and J are TRBV4-3 and TRBJ2-7; D tentatively reads TRBD1 or TRBD2 (5 bases each). This CDR3 is built from 16 residues. Germline lookup yields CDR1 LGHNA and CDR2 YSLEER. The CDR3 reads CASSQDEGQGVDEQYF. CDR3 bases: TGCGCCAGCAGTCAAGACGAGGGGCAGGGCGTCGACGAGCAGTACTTC.

V and J are TRBV7-2 and TRBJ1-1; D is unclear. The CDR3 sequence is 14 residues long. V was clipped by 5 bases and J by 7 bases, with 17 bases between them. The germline CDR1 and CDR2 sequences are SGHTA and FQGNSA. Here the CDR3 DNA reads TGTGCCAGCAGCCCAACCCGAACATCAGGTGAAGCTTTCTTT. The encoded protein is CASSPTRTSGEAFF.

This clone was counted many times. This sequence joins TRBV6-1 and TRBJ1-4; D is ambiguous. Germline V lookup: CDR1 MNHNS, CDR2 SASEGT. CDR3 size: 16 residues. The V and J ends lost 6 bases and 6 bases respectively, with 20 bases between them. The CDR3 protein is CASSESPAAADEKLFF. CDR3 DNA sequence: TGTGCCAGCAGCGAATCCCCCGCAGCGGCCGATGAAAAACTGTTTTTT.

V is TRBV6-1 and J is TRBJ1-1; 7 bases map to TRBD1. V shed 8 bases, J shed 0 bases, and the junction held 3 bases outside the gene matches. CDR3 length: 13 residues. CDR1 MNHNS and CDR2 SASEGT come from the germline V gene. The CDR3 region is CASCRGVNTEAFF. CDR3 sequence (DNA): TGTGCCAGCTGCAGGGGGGTGAACACTGAAGCTTTCTTT.

This chain links TRBV5-1 with TRBJ1-1; possible D gene TRBD1, 5 bases. The ends were cut back, 0 bases at V and 3 bases at J, with 9 bases in the middle. The CDR3 extends over 14 amino acids. Germline V lookup: CDR1 SGHRS, CDR2 YFSETQ. The CDR3 DNA follows: TGCGCCAGCAGCTTGGTAGGGGATGACACTGAAGCTTTCTTT. It specifies CASSLVGDDTEAFF.